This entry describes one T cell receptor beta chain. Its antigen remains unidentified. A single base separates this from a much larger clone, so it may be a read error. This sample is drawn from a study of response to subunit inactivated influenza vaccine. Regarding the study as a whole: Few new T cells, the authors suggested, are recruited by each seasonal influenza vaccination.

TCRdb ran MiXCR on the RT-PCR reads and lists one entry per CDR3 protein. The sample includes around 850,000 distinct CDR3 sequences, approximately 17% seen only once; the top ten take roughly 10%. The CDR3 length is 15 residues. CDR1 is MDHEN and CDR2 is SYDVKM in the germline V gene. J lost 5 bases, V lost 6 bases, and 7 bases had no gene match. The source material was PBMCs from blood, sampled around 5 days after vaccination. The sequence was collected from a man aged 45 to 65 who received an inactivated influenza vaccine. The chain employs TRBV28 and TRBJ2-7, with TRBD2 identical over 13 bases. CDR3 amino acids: CASSPETSGRNEQYF. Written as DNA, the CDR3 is TGTGCCAGCAGCCCCGAGACTAGCGGGAGGAACGAGCAGTACTTC.